This T cell receptor beta chain stems from a study of T cells in Graves' hyperthyroidism and ophthalmopathy. General study points: It was a median 6.5 months before onset that the model predicted ophthalmopathy. Ophthalmopathy cases were set apart from stable hyperthyroidism by a 13 V-J model.

The CDR3 regions of TCR beta were amplified from RNA transcripts. In the first-round RT-PCR of the TCR CDR3, the HTBI primer set was used. TCRdb re-called the multiplex PCR reads through MiXCR, storing one row per CDR3 protein. The sample shows 530,000 or so distinct CDR3 sequences, just over 45% of them seen only once. If no ophthalmopathy progression occurred within 18 months, Graves' hyperthyroidism was stable. Diagnosis relied on clinical symptoms, serum thyroxine and TRAb, thyroid ultrasound and orbital computed tomography. V was shortened by 3 bases and J by 1 base, with 9 bases between the two germline ends. Germline V lookup: CDR1 SGHDN, CDR2 FVKESK. The CDR3 is made up of 14 amino acids. This clonotype was recorded a few times. Its antigen is currently unknown.

Sequencing was performed on peripheral blood or thyroid tissue (not recorded which). This receptor was taken from a woman aged 18-29 years with Graves' hyperthyroidism. The chain joins TRBV14 to TRBJ1-1, with D possibly being TRBD1 (6 bases). CDR3 protein: CASSHWTENTEAFF. DNA for the CDR3: TGTGCCAGCAGCCACTGGACAGAGAACACTGAAGCTTTCTTT.